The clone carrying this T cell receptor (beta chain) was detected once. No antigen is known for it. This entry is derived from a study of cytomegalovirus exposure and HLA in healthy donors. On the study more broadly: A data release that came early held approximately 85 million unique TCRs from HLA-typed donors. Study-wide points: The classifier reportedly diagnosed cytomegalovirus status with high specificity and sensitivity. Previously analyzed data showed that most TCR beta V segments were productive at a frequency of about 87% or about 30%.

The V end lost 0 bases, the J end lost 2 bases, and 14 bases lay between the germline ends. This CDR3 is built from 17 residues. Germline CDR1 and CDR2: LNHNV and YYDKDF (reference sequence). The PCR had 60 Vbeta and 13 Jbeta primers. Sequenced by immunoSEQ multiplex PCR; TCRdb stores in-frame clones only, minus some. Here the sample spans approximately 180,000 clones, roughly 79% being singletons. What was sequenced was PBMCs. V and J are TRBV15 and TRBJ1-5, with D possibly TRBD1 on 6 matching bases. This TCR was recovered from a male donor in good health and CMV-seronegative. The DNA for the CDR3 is TGTGCCACCAGCAGAGACCTACGGGACATCGGCAATCAGCCCCAGCATTTT. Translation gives CATSRDLRDIGNQPQHF.